This T cell receptor (beta chain) emerged from a study of T-cell memory formation after mild COVID-19 (dated by TCRdb to 2020 to 2022). For the wider study: TCR sequence clusters from the two donors were found to be largely donor specific. In two donors, T-cell clones that expanded and contracted after mild COVID-19 were followed by sequencing TCRalpha and TCRbeta repertoires longitudinally. The cohort was made up of two young adult volunteers, one female and one male, who were previously healthy. Overall study results and their limits: The second-wave clones that peaked on day 37 were not confirmed to be SARS-CoV-2 specific. Contracting CD4+ clones appeared mostly in the CM and EM memory subsets, whereas CD8+ clones were enriched in EMRA. Only two mild cases were covered in the study, and larger cohorts including severe cases with pre-infection samples were considered necessary. Some responding clones were detected in pre-infection memory, which suggested that pre-existing cross-reactive memory T cells had joined the SARS-CoV-2 response. Balanced CD4/CD8 phenotypes were observed for clones contracting from day 15 to 85, whereas a bias towards CD4+ was observed for a second wave of clones expanding from day 15 to 37.

Instrument on record: Illumina NovaSeq 6000. cDNA libraries for TCRalpha and TCRbeta were prepared by 5'RACE using constant-segment primers, with sample barcodes and unique molecular identifiers added. RNA was extracted from every sample with Trizol reagent. Amplification of the libraries took two PCR steps, and the second step added a second sample barcode plus Illumina TruSeq adapters. Libraries were sequenced on an Illumina NovaSeq with 2 x 150 bp paired-end reads. From the authors' description of their analysis: Demultiplexing of reads and collapsing into UMI-guided consensus sequences were performed with migec v1.2.7. Using mixcr v2.1.11, UMI consensuses were aligned to TRA and TRB V and J templates and then assembled into clonotypes. Expanded or contracted clonotypes were those called significant by both edgeR and NoisET, with noise models trained on biological replicates. For edgeR calls, the thresholds were a false discovery rate-adjusted p below 0.01 and a log2 fold-change of 1. PCA with hierarchical clustering of max-normalized trajectories of the 1000 most abundant clonotypes was used as exploratory dynamics analysis. The CD4 or CD8 phenotype of responding clones was assigned using the separately sequenced CD4+ and CD8+ repertoires. The public reads were reprocessed in TCRdb via fastp at Q25 and MiXCR, keeping in-frame beta chains. Rows are combined by CDR3 protein, so each entry shows the most common genes and DNA. TCRdb's processing, not the authors' own work, is the source of the V and J calls. The sample contains 450,000 or so distinct CDR3 sequences, approximately 23% of them found a single time. Around 12% of the sample goes to the ten largest clones.

The junction carries 14 bases between V and J, which are trimmed by 1 base and 1 base respectively. The cysteine opens and the phenylalanine closes a CDR3 of 16 amino acids. CDR3 DNA is the only sequence kept; it has 48 bases, read in frame from the first base. The germline V gene sets CDR1 to SGHVS and CDR2 to FNYEAQ. In regard to this clonotype: Its cognate antigen has yet to be identified. No base quality values were provided; no much bigger clone lies one nucleotide off.

Ficoll-Paque density gradient centrifugation was the method used to isolate PBMCs. The TCR comes from an adult woman who had mild COVID-19 (a few samples of this study predate the infection). The sample titles of this study are shuffled in the database, so cell type and time point are left out; the donor was told from shared clones. The chain is encoded by TRBV7-6 joined to TRBJ2-7; TRBD2 is a weak D gene call, 5 bases matching. Sequenced material: PBMCs or a T cell subset sorted from them (not recorded which). The CDR3 loop reads CASSLGYGRGSYEQYF. Here is the DNA: TGTGCCAGCAGCTTAGGATACGGACGGGGTTCCTACGAGCAGTACTTC.